The T cell receptor beta chain described here comes from a study of OX40 agonist ivuxolimab in advanced cancers. Study-level background: The patients received ivuxolimab by intravenous route every 2 weeks at 0.01 to 10 mg/kg. Participants could have had prior anti-PD-1, anti-PD-L1 or anti-CTLA-4 therapy, and roughly 40% had some. Study-wide results and caveats: Expanded peripheral T cell antigen specificity was not determined. Both blood CD4+ and CD8+ T cells showed clonal growth by week 6 at 0.1 to 3.0 mg/kg.

The CDR3 contains 17 residues. In germline, CDR1 is LNHNV, CDR2 YYDKDF (reference sequence). V lost 3 bases to trimming and J lost 1 base; unmatched junction nucleotides: 7. Using immunoSEQ multiplex PCR, the repertoire was profiled, and TCRdb retains in-frame clones only, with some absent. This sample has roughly 19,000 clones, with about four fifths found just once. This clone is classed as large. The antigen is not known. J is TRBJ1-4 and V is TRBV15; 8 positions agree with TRBD1. Sequencing used CD4+ or CD8+ T cells sorted from blood, obtained in a trial of the OX40 agonist ivuxolimab. The receptor's source is an adult with an advanced solid tumor such as melanoma, head and neck, liver or kidney cancer. The DNA for the CDR3 is TGTGCCACCAGCAGTTTCGGACAGGGAATAACTAATGAAAAACTGTTTTTT. Its protein is CATSSFGQGITNEKLFF.